This T cell receptor beta chain was documented in a study of T cells after yellow fever vaccination. The study, taken as a whole, reports: Reappearance after the booster was observed for most primary-vaccination clones (96% CD4, about 86% CD8). Weaker in magnitude, the secondary response showed a faster peak on day 5 versus 15. The CD4 and CD8 compartments had a small share of their clonotypes in common.

Details on this clonotype: Its antigen is not identified.

In germline, CDR1 is SGHAT, CDR2 FQNNGV. V dropped 2 bases and J dropped 1 base, with 10 bases sitting between them. The CDR3 consists of 15 residues. TCR cDNA, made by 5'RACE template switching, carried an added universal primer site and UMIs. TCRdb called the 5' RACE reads again in MiXCR, with one record for every CDR3 protein. The table lists hundreds of thousands of distinct CDR3 sequences, under 15% of them singletons, with 3.2% in the top ten. The chain joins TRBV11-2 to TRBJ2-3, with unresolved D. The sample was CD4+ T cells sorted from PBMCs, taken 15 days after the yellow fever booster vaccination. The sequence was obtained from a man between 18 and 29 years old who received the YFV17D yellow fever vaccine. The CDR3: CASSLNSPGTDTQYF. DNA for the CDR3: TGTGCCAGCAGCTTAAACTCCCCTGGCACAGATACGCAGTATTTT.